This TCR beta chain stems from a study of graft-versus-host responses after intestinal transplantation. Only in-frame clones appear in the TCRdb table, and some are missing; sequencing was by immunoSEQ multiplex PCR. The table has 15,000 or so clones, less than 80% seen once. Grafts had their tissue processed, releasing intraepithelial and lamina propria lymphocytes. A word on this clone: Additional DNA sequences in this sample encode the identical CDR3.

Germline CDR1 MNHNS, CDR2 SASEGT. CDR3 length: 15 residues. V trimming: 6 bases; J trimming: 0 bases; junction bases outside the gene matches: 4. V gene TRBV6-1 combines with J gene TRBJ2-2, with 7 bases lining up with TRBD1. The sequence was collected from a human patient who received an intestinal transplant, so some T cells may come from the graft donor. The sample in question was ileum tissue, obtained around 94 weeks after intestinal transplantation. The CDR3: CASRVGGPNTGELFF. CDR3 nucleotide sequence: TGTGCCAGCAGGGTAGGGGGCCCGAACACCGGGGAGCTGTTTTTT.